These 15 T cell receptor beta chains came from one sample sequenced in a study of cytomegalovirus exposure and HLA in healthy donors. Amplification used 60 Vbeta primers and 13 Jbeta primers. Assay used: immunoSEQ multiplex PCR; TCRdb lists only in-frame clones, some missing. The profile shows about 170,000 clones, 65% to 75% of them singletons. Sequencing was performed on PBMCs. The receptors shown here come from a girl aged 10-17 years in good health and CMV-seronegative.

The gene calls are TRBV9 and TRBJ1-6; D may be TRBD1 (5 bases). Germline CDR1 and CDR2: SGDLS and YYNGEE. The CDR3 is 14 residues long. V lost 4 bases to trimming and J lost 8 bases, with 13 bases between them. This CDR3 reads CASSPREWDSPLHF. CDR3 nucleotide sequence: TGTGCCAGCAGCCCCAGGGAATGGGATTCACCCCTCCACTTT.

The V and J genes are TRBV9 and TRBJ1-1; 8 nucleotides line up with TRBD1. The CDR3 loop spans 17 amino acids. V lost 0 bases, J lost 3 bases, and 10 bases stayed unmatched. CDR1 and CDR2 (germline): SGDLS, YYNGEE. The CDR3 nucleotides read TGTGCCAGCAGCGTAGTCCCCAGGGGGCAGGTAGACACTGAAGCTTTCTTT. It codes for CASSVVPRGQVDTEAFF.

In its sample, this clone was seen a few times. The J gene is TRBJ1-4, the V gene TRBV25-1; D may be TRBD1 (5 bases). Per germline, CDR1 MGHDK and CDR2 SYGVNS. With 5 bases removed from V and 8 bases from J, the gap between germline ends came to 18 bases. The CDR3 sequence is 15 residues long. CDR3 loop: CASSKSSGGEEKLFF. The CDR3 DNA is TGTGCCAGCAGTAAATCGTCGGGGGGAGAAGAAAAACTGTTTTTT.

The chain joins TRBV5-6 to TRBJ1-2, with D unresolved. Trimming stripped 2 bases from V and 0 bases from J, with 8 bases between. Germline CDR1 and CDR2: SGHDT and YYEEEE. This CDR3 region has 14 residues. CDR3 DNA sequence: TGTGCCAGCAGCTTTGACATCTCTAACTATGGCTACACCTTC. It yields the protein CASSFDISNYGYTF.

The V call is TRBV27, the J call TRBJ2-1; the D gene is possibly TRBD2 (5 bases). V was shortened by 6 bases and J by 4 bases, with 13 bases between the two germline ends. The CDR3 is 14 residues long. The V gene's germline CDR1 is MNHEY and CDR2 SMNVEV (reference sequence). The CDR3 coding sequence is TGTGCCAGCAGCAGAGGGTCGGTGTACAATGAGCAGTTCTTC. Amino acids: CASSRGSVYNEQFF.

This clone has only a few counts. The chain is built from TRBV5-8 and TRBJ2-4, with 7 bases identical to TRBD1. J was trimmed by 8 bases and V by 2 bases; bases with no gene match: 4. The CDR3 has 13 residues. From germline, CDR1 is SGHTS and CDR2 YDEGEE. The CDR3 protein is CASSLRTGHIQYF. CDR3 bases: TGTGCCAGCAGCTTAAGGACAGGCCACATTCAGTACTTC.

The chain employs TRBV7-9 and TRBJ1-2; a possible D gene is TRBD1 (5 bases). Deletions cut 2 bases from V and 8 bases from J, with 12 bases between. The germline gives CDR1 SEHNR, CDR2 FQNEAQ (reference sequence). The CDR3 covers 13 residues. The CDR3 nucleotides are TGTGCCAGCAGCTTATCCGGACAACCGGGCTACACCTTC. This sequence encodes CASSLSGQPGYTF. The whole variable domain, remainder taken from reference TRBV7-9 and TRBJ1-2, is DTGVSQNPRHKITKRGQNVTFRCDPISEHNRLYWYRQTLGQGPEFLTYFQNEAQLEKSRLLSDRFSAERPKGSFSTLEIQRTEQGDSAMYLCASSLSGQPGYTFGSGTRLTVV.

The V call is TRBV27, the J call TRBJ2-7, with a tentative D call TRBD1 (5 bases). V shed 5 bases and J shed 3 bases, with 11 bases lying between them. There are 13 residues in the CDR3. Germline CDR1 reads MNHEY; CDR2 reads SMNVEV (reference sequence). The CDR3 DNA follows: TGTGCCAGCAGTCCCCTGGGGCTCTACGAGCAGTACTTC. This codes for CASSPLGLYEQYF.

This clone occurred once. J is TRBJ2-5 and V is TRBV7-9; TRBD2 is a possible D gene (6 bases). V was clipped by 2 bases and J by 5 bases, with 21 bases between them. CDR3 length: 17 amino acids. In germline, CDR1 is SEHNR, CDR2 FQNEAQ (reference sequence). The CDR3 DNA follows: TGTGCCAGCAGCTTATATCCCATGGCGGGGAGGATGGAGACCCAGTACTTC. Its protein is CASSLYPMAGRMETQYF. Full variable domain (remainder filled in from reference TRBV7-9 and TRBJ2-5): DTGVSQNPRHKITKRGQNVTFRCDPISEHNRLYWYRQTLGQGPEFLTYFQNEAQLEKSRLLSDRFSAERPKGSFSTLEIQRTEQGDSAMYLCASSLYPMAGRMETQYFGPGTRLLVL.

This clone was found a few times. The J gene is TRBJ1-5, the V gene TRBV2; perhaps TRBD1 as D (5 bases). V was cut by 6 bases and J by 6 bases, with 15 bases left in between. In germline, CDR1 is SNHLY, CDR2 FYNNEI. The CDR3 has 14 amino acids. The CDR3 reads CASRGGSGGQPQHF. CDR3 DNA: TGTGCCAGCAGGGGGGGGTCGGGAGGTCAGCCCCAGCATTTT.

In its sample, this clone was seen once. This chain uses TRBV6-5 with TRBJ1-5; D gene ambiguous. The CDR3 consists of 15 residues. V lost 6 bases, J lost 1 base, and 13 bases lay in between. CDR1 MNHEY and CDR2 SVGAGI come from the germline V gene. The CDR3 region has the DNA TGTGCCAGCAGCTGTTATCCAGGCAGCAATCAGCCCCAGCATTTT. This sequence encodes CASSCYPGSNQPQHF.

This rearrangement joins TRBV5-1 to TRBJ1-4; tentatively, D is TRBD1 (6 bases). CDR3 length: 16 amino acids. CDR1 is SGHRS and CDR2 is YFSETQ in the germline V gene. V dropped 3 bases and J dropped 8 bases, with 20 bases sitting between them. CDR3 region: CASSSSGDRQLEKLFF. The DNA for the CDR3 is TGCGCCAGCAGCTCGAGCGGCGACAGGCAGTTGGAAAAACTGTTTTTT.

The chain employs TRBV5-6 and TRBJ2-2, with D possibly TRBD2 on 6 matching bases. The germline V and J ends were trimmed by 5 bases and 0 bases, with 11 bases remaining between them. Per the germline V gene, CDR1 is SGHDT and CDR2 is YYEEEE. The CDR3 sequence is 15 residues long. CDR3 sequence (DNA): TGTGCCAGCAGTACCGCGGGGCCGAACACCGGGGAGCTGTTTTTT. This codes for CASSTAGPNTGELFF.

The V call is TRBV4-1, the J call TRBJ2-7, with 13 bases aligning to TRBD2. V lost 1 base and J lost 3; bases outside the gene matches: 3. This CDR3 has 16 amino acids. Germline assignment: CDR1 MGHRA and CDR2 YSYEKL. This CDR3 is CASSQVTSGGDYEQYF. CDR3 DNA sequence: TGCGCCAGCAGCCAAGTCACTAGCGGGGGGGACTACGAGCAGTACTTC.

This rearrangement joins TRBV6-1 to TRBJ1-5, with D tentatively TRBD1 (5 bases). Trimming took 5 bases from V and 3 from J, leaving 14 bases between them. This CDR3 has 15 amino acids. Germline V gene sequence: CDR1 MNHNS, CDR2 SASEGT. The DNA of the CDR3 is TGTGCCAGCAGTCCTGTCGACAGCTACAATCAGCCCCAGCATTTT. Encoded protein: CASSPVDSYNQPQHF.